One TCR beta chain is described in this entry. Its ends do not fully match the called genes, so a read error is possible. The CDR3 loop spans 16 amino acids. Per the germline V gene, CDR1 is SQVTM and CDR2 is ANQGSEA. This specimen comes from a study of CD8+CD57+ T cells in acquired aplastic anemia. Genomic DNA, the template, was used for profiling of the TCR beta VDJ and CDR3. TCRdb reprocessed the reads via MiXCR and lists one record per CDR3 protein. The sample has hundreds of thousands of distinct CDR3 sequences, about two thirds seen once. What was sequenced was sorted CD4+, CD8+, or CD8+CD57+ T cells (not recorded which) from PBMCs. The chain has TRBV29-1 and TRBJ1-2, with D perhaps matching TRBD1 (5 bases). The source of this sequence is a human donor in good health, serving as a control. CDR3 DNA: TGCAGCGCTAAAGATCAAGGGGCGGACATTAACTATGGCTTCAGTTTC. Translating it yields CSAKDQGADINYGFSF.